Shown below are 18 T cell receptor beta chains from a single sample sequenced in a study of blood T cell repertoires in COVID-19. Some clones are missing from TCRdb's copy, which holds only in-frame ones; the method was immunoSEQ multiplex PCR. Altogether a few hundred thousand clones are present, 70% to 90% being singletons, with the ten largest covering roughly 2%. The material sequenced was PBMCs or T cells enriched from blood (not recorded which). These receptors were taken from a man between 25 and 39 years old who had recovered from COVID-19.

The chain links TRBV27 to TRBJ1-2, with D unresolved. V shed 8 bases and J shed 4 bases, with 14 bases lying between them. The CDR3 is 13 amino acids. Germline V lookup: CDR1 MNHEY, CDR2 SMNVEV (reference sequence). Here the CDR3 reads CASSSLSGYGYTF. CDR3 coding DNA: TGTGCCAGCTCGTCCCTCAGTGGCTATGGCTACACCTTC.

V gene TRBV9 combines with J gene TRBJ1-6; D remains unclear. This CDR3 spans 15 amino acids. Germline CDR1 is SGDLS and CDR2 is YYNGEE. The V end was cut by 3 bases, the J end by 8 bases, with 15 bases between. The CDR3 region is CASSAWASTDSPLHF. The CDR3 nucleotides are TGTGCCAGCAGCGCGTGGGCCTCGACGGATTCACCCCTCCACTTT.

The chain uses TRBV19 and TRBJ2-3; D is possibly TRBD2 (5 bases). The V gene's germline CDR1 is LNHDA and CDR2 SQIVND (reference sequence). The CDR3 has 16 residues. Trimming stripped 7 bases from V and 0 bases from J, with 17 bases between. The CDR3 protein is CASTGGYPYSTDTQYF. CDR3 DNA: TGTGCCAGTACCGGAGGCTATCCGTACAGCACAGATACGCAGTATTTT. The whole variable domain, remainder taken from reference TRBV19 and TRBJ2-3, is DGGITQSPKYLFRKEGQNVTLSCEQNLNHDAMYWYRQDPGQGLRLIYYSQIVNDFQKGDIAEGYSVSREKKESFPLTVTSAQKNPTAFYLCASTGGYPYSTDTQYFGPGTRLTVL.

The V and J genes are TRBV4-3 and TRBJ1-2; the match to TRBD1 covers 7 bases. CDR1 and CDR2 from the germline V gene are LGHNA and YSLEER. This CDR3 is built from 16 residues. Trimming cost V 6 bases and J 4 bases; bases outside gene matches: 14. Here the CDR3 DNA reads TGCGCCAGCAGTGCCGGCCGGGGACAGATCCTCTATGGCTACACCTTC. It specifies CASSAGRGQILYGYTF.

This rearrangement joins TRBV7-6 to TRBJ1-4; perhaps TRBD1 as D (5 bases). The germline V gene has CDR1 SGHVS and CDR2 FNYEAQ. Trimming cost V 5 bases and J 5 bases, with 9 bases left between them. This CDR3 spans 13 amino acids. The CDR3 protein is CASSRGQNEKLFF. CDR3 bases: TGTGCCAGCAGCCGCGGACAAAATGAAAAACTGTTTTTT.

The V and J genes are TRBV6-5 and TRBJ1-2; 8 bases line up with TRBD1. This CDR3 comprises 15 residues. Unmatched junction bases numbered 8, after V lost 0 bases and J lost 8 bases. The germline V gene has CDR1 MNHEY and CDR2 SVGAGI. The CDR3 loop reads CASSYSPDRASGYTF. The CDR3 nucleotides are TGTGCCAGCAGTTACTCACCGGACAGGGCCTCGGGCTACACCTTC.

The chain couples TRBV29-1 to TRBJ1-2; 11 nucleotides line up with TRBD1. The germline CDR1 and CDR2 sequences are SQVTM and ANQGSEA. With V trimmed by 7 bases and J by 3 bases, 4 bases remained unmatched. There are 13 residues in the CDR3. CDR3: CSAGDRGDYGYTF. The CDR3 nucleotides are TGCAGCGCGGGGGACAGGGGGGACTATGGCTACACCTTC.

This chain joins TRBV10-1 and TRBJ2-1, with D perhaps matching TRBD1 (5 bases). The CDR3 runs to 12 residues. Deletions cut 2 bases from V and 7 bases from J, with 6 bases between. The germline V gene encodes CDR1 WNHNN and CDR2 SYGVQD (reference sequence). CDR3 loop: CASSEQGNEQFF. The CDR3 bases are TGCGCCAGCAGTGAGCAGGGAAATGAGCAGTTCTTC.

DNA of the CDR3: TGTGCCAGCAGCTCAACGGGGGGGCTGAGGGCAGATACGCAGTATTTT. Translated: CASSSTGGLRADTQYF. This chain joins TRBV5-6 and TRBJ2-3; 8 positions agree with TRBD2. V lost 3 bases to trimming and J lost 4 bases; unmatched junction nucleotides: 10. The CDR3 contains 16 residues. CDR1 and CDR2 (germline): SGHDT, YYEEEE.

This rearrangement joins TRBV2 to TRBJ2-7, with TRBD1 matching over 9 bases. This CDR3 is 13 amino acids long. Germline V gene data show CDR1 as SNHLY and CDR2 as FYNNEI. V was clipped by 4 bases and J by 4 bases; unmatched bases: 2. CDR3 nucleotides: TGTGCCAGCAGTGTGGACAGGGGATACGAGCAGTACTTC. This sequence encodes CASSVDRGYEQYF.

The chain joins TRBV6-2 or TRBV6-3 to TRBJ1-1, with 10 bases identical to TRBD1. The V gene's germline CDR1 is MNHEY and CDR2 SVGEGT. This CDR3 is built from 16 residues. V lost 0 bases, J lost 6 bases, and 7 bases stayed unmatched. The CDR3 DNA reads as TGTGCCAGCAGTTACTCAGTCGGGACAGGGGTCCCTGAAGCTTTCTTT. Protein sequence: CASSYSVGTGVPEAFF.

This chain uses TRBV12-3 or TRBV12-4 with TRBJ2-5, with D perhaps matching TRBD2 (7 bases). Trimming removed 3 bases from V and 6 bases from J, with 11 bases in between. The CDR3 covers 13 residues. The DNA of the CDR3 is TGTGCCAGCAGTTTCGGCGGGGGCAAGACCCAGTACTTC. Protein sequence: CASSFGGGKTQYF.

In nucleotides, the CDR3 is TGTGCCAGCAGCTTCAGGAGGGGGCATTGGGACGAGCAGTACTTC. Protein product: CASSFRRGHWDEQYF. J is TRBJ2-7 and V is TRBV11-2; maybe TRBD1 (7 bases). V lost 3 bases to trimming and J lost 5 bases, with 17 bases between them. This CDR3 contains 15 residues. Germline V gene data show CDR1 as SGHAT and CDR2 as FQNNGV.

The CDR3 sequence: CASSLKDSPNEQFF. The DNA of the CDR3 is TGTGCCAGCAGCCTGAAAGACAGCCCCAATGAGCAGTTCTTC. This chain connects TRBV5-4 to TRBJ2-1; possible D gene TRBD1, 5 bases. Per germline, CDR1 SGHNT and CDR2 YYREEE (reference sequence). The CDR3 spans 14 residues. V was pared by 4 bases and J by 6 bases, with 14 bases between.

This clone has more than one count but fewer than ten. The chain couples TRBV7-9 to TRBJ1-2; TRBD1 matches at 10 bases. Germline trimming cut 5 bases from V and 4 bases from J; bases unmatched to any gene: 10. Germline loops: CDR1 SEHNR, CDR2 FQNEAQ (reference sequence). CDR3 length: 16 amino acids. CDR3 in amino acids: CASSRTGQGLSYGYTF. The CDR3 DNA sequence: TGTGCCAGCAGCCGAACGGGACAGGGGTTAAGCTATGGCTACACCTTC.

The CDR3 DNA sequence: TGTGCCAGCAGCGTAGCCGGCGGGGGGGCCTTGAATGAGCAGTTCTTC. This sequence encodes CASSVAGGGALNEQFF. V is TRBV9 and J is TRBJ2-1; 9 bases are shared with TRBD2. This CDR3 region has 16 residues. Per germline, CDR1 SGDLS and CDR2 YYNGEE. Trimming removed 0 bases from V and 7 bases from J; junction bases left unmatched: 8.

The chain is built from TRBV4-1 and TRBJ2-2; a weak D match, TRBD2 (6 bases). This CDR3 has 16 amino acids. The germline V gene has CDR1 MGHRA and CDR2 YSYEKL. Trimming took 5 bases from V and 2 from J, leaving 15 bases between them. CDR3 sequence (DNA): TGCGCCAGCAGCTTTACGCACGGGAGTAACACCGGGGAGCTGTTTTTT. It codes for CASSFTHGSNTGELFF.

The chain carries TRBV2 and TRBJ2-5; D is possibly TRBD2 (6 bases). V lost 6 bases to trimming and J lost 5 bases, with 13 bases between them. The CDR3 sequence is 13 residues long. Germline V lookup: CDR1 SNHLY, CDR2 FYNNEI. This chain's CDR3 is CASRRGLAETQYF. For the CDR3, the DNA is TGTGCCAGCAGGCGGGGCTTGGCGGAGACCCAGTACTTC.